The present TCR beta chain was sequenced within a study of T cells in Graves' hyperthyroidism and ophthalmopathy. Overall study: Peripheral blood was acquired at first diagnosis, ahead of any therapy whatsoever.

Patients were excluded for uncontrolled infection, other autoimmune disease, pregnancy or lactation. There were TCR beta CDR3 regions amplified from RNA transcripts. TCR CDR3 underwent first-round RT-PCR with the HTBI primer set. Each CDR3 protein gets one entry after TCRdb re-called the multiplex PCR reads with MiXCR. The sample holds hundreds of thousands of distinct CDR3 sequences; roughly a sixth are singletons and the top ten take around 3.3%. Whole-study results and caveats: Prediction of ophthalmopathy progression came a median 6.5 months pre-onset.

This clonotype was seen repeatedly, ten times or more. What it recognizes is unknown. V trimming: 5 bases; J trimming: 0 bases; junction bases outside the gene matches: 4. The CDR3 contains 16 residues. Germline loops: CDR1 MNHEY, CDR2 SMNVEV (reference sequence). This receptor was identified in a woman aged 40 to 55 with Graves' ophthalmopathy. V is TRBV27 and J is TRBJ2-2, with 9 nucleotides matching TRBD2. The specimen sequenced was blood. The CDR3 DNA reads TGTGCCAGCAGTGGTAGCGGGAGCCCGAACACCGGGGAGCTGTTTTTT. Amino acid sequence: CASSGSGSPNTGELFF.